Following are 20 T cell receptor beta chains from one sample sequenced in a study of CD8 T cells in Susac syndrome. Roughly 0.45 to 1 ug RNA was reverse transcribed with random hexamers. TCRdb reprocessed the immunoSEQ multiplex PCR reads via MiXCR and lists one record per CDR3 protein. The sample includes 210,000 or so distinct CDR3 sequences, approximately 94% of them seen just once. Sequences were obtained from CD4+ T cells from PBMCs. The receptors derive from a human donor with Susac syndrome.

This chain uses TRBV7-9 with TRBJ2-2, with D uncertain. Trimming took 5 bases from V and 7 from J, leaving 11 bases between them. Germline V CDR1 and CDR2: SEHNR, FQNEAQ (reference sequence). CDR3 length equals 13 residues. CDR3 region: CASSRSLLGELFF. In DNA form, the CDR3 reads TGTGCCAGCAGCCGCAGTTTGCTCGGGGAGCTGTTTTTT.

This clonotype was observed a handful of times. This chain links TRBV20-1 with TRBJ2-5; D gene uncertain. The germline gives CDR1 DFQATT, CDR2 SNEGSKA (reference sequence). The V end was cut by 5 bases, the J end by 0 bases, with 4 bases between. The CDR3 is 11 residues long. CDR3 sequence: CSAQDQETQYF. CDR3 coding DNA: TGCAGTGCTCAGGACCAAGAGACCCAGTACTTC.

CDR3 amino acids: CASTPWEGGGYTF. CDR3 nucleotides: TGTGCCAGCACCCCTTGGGAAGGGGGCGGCTACACCTTC. The V and J genes are TRBV7-9 and TRBJ1-2; 7 bases align to TRBD1. This CDR3 is 13 amino acids long. The V gene's germline CDR1 is SEHNR and CDR2 FQNEAQ (reference sequence). Losses at the gene ends were 7 bases for V and 8 bases for J; bases not matched to a gene: 10.

This sequence joins TRBV19 and TRBJ2-5, with D possibly called TRBD1 or TRBD2 (5 bases each). The length of the CDR3 is 15 residues. V lost 4 bases to trimming and J lost 3 bases, with 15 bases between them. CDR1 is LNHDA and CDR2 is SQIVND in the germline V gene (reference sequence). This CDR3 reads CASSNTGTAEETQYF. Written as DNA, the CDR3 is TGTGCCAGTAGTAACACCGGGACGGCAGAAGAGACCCAGTACTTC.

The chain links TRBV6-6 to TRBJ2-2; D is uncertain. Germline V gene data show CDR1 as MNHNY and CDR2 as SVGAGI (reference sequence). V shed 1 base and J shed 1 base, with 4 bases lying between them. The length of the CDR3 is 14 residues. The CDR3 spells CASSYFGNTGELFF. The CDR3 DNA follows: TGTGCCAGCAGTTACTTCGGGAACACCGGGGAGCTGTTTTTT.

This chain links TRBV4-3 with TRBJ1-1, with 9 nucleotides matching TRBD1. In germline, CDR1 is LGHNA, CDR2 YSLEER. The CDR3 is made up of 14 amino acids. V gave up 9 bases and J gave up 1 base; unmatched junction bases: 6. This CDR3 is CARGTGTGNTEAFF. The CDR3, as DNA: TGCGCCAGAGGGACAGGGACAGGGAACACTGAAGCTTTCTTT.

The chain is built from TRBV6-2 or TRBV6-3 and TRBJ1-5, with 7 bases fitting TRBD1. V lost 0 bases, J lost 3 bases, and 14 bases stayed unmatched. Per the germline V gene, CDR1 is MNHEY and CDR2 is SVGEGT. This CDR3 comprises 19 residues. CDR3 bases: TGTGCCAGCAGTTACTCGATCAGGTTGCCAGACAGGGCCAATCAGCCCCAGCATTTT. Its protein is CASSYSIRLPDRANQPQHF.

The CDR3 region has the DNA TGCGCCATGCGGATCACCCCCCACGAGTCACCCCTCCACTTT. Amino acids: CAMRITPHESPLHF. This chain connects TRBV5-1 to TRBJ1-6; D is unresolved. Trimming stripped 9 bases from V and 10 bases from J, with 20 bases between. Germline lookup yields CDR1 SGHRS and CDR2 YFSETQ. This CDR3 region has 14 residues.

The DNA of the CDR3 is TGCAGTGCTCTGGGACTAGCAGCAGATACGCAGTATTTT. This sequence encodes CSALGLAADTQYF. V gene TRBV20-1 combines with J gene TRBJ2-3; 9 nucleotides match TRBD2. Trimming removed 5 bases from V and 4 bases from J; junction bases left unmatched: 4. The CDR3 is 13 amino acids. CDR1 is DFQATT, CDR2 SNEGSKA, per germline (reference sequence).

The rearrangement joins TRBV6-5 to TRBJ1-1; D may be TRBD1 (5 bases). CDR1 MNHEY and CDR2 SVGAGI come from the germline V gene. CDR3 length: 13 amino acids. The V gene lost 8 bases and the J gene lost 4 bases, with 14 bases spanning the gap. For the CDR3, the DNA is TGTGCCAGCGCCGGCAGGGTTGGCACTGAAGCTTTCTTT. Amino acids: CASAGRVGTEAFF.

This clonotype was counted once. This sequence joins TRBV10-3 and TRBJ1-6; D is uncertain. The CDR3 covers 14 residues. Trimming shortened V by 6 bases and J by 10 bases, and 16 bases separated the two germline ends. Germline CDR1 is ENHRY and CDR2 is SYGVKD. CDR3 in DNA: TGTGCCATCAGCGAGGGAGGAGGGTACTCACCCCTCCACTTT. Translated, it gives CAISEGGGYSPLHF.

The gene calls are TRBV19 and TRBJ2-3; D not resolved. Germline V CDR1 and CDR2: LNHDA, SQIVND (reference sequence). The CDR3 length is 10 residues. Trimming took off 6 bases at V and 5 bases at J, with 3 bases between the two ends. For the CDR3, the DNA is TGTGCCAGTAGCGAAGATACGCAGTATTTT. It encodes CASSEDTQYF. Supplemented by reference TRBV19 and TRBJ2-3, the full variable domain reads DGGITQSPKYLFRKEGQNVTLSCEQNLNHDAMYWYRQDPGQGLRLIYYSQIVNDFQKGDIAEGYSVSREKKESFPLTVTSAQKNPTAFYLCASSEDTQYFGPGTRLTVL.

In the case of this clonotype: The junction departs from germline at one end; a sequencing error may be responsible. The chain employs TRBV12-3 or TRBV12-4 and TRBJ2-3; tentatively, D is TRBD1 or TRBD2 (5 bases each). The CDR3 consists of 13 residues. CDR3 nucleotide sequence: TGTGCCAGCCATTGGGGGACCACAGATATGCAGTATTTT. Its protein is CASHWGTTDMQYF.

The chain combines TRBV20-1 with TRBJ2-7; 9 nucleotides align to TRBD1. Looked up from germline, CDR1 is DFQATT and CDR2 is SNEGSKA (reference sequence). Trimming removed 6 bases from V and 3 bases from J; junction bases left unmatched: 9. This CDR3 is 14 amino acids long. The chain's CDR3 is CSAVQGALFYEQYF. The CDR3 nucleotides read TGCAGTGCGGTACAGGGGGCGCTTTTCTACGAGCAGTACTTC.

The CDR3 spells CASSIDSGASYNEQFF. CDR3 coding DNA: TGTGCCAGTAGTATAGATTCGGGGGCTTCCTACAATGAGCAGTTCTTC. The gene calls are TRBV19 and TRBJ2-1; TRBD1 or TRBD2 may be the D gene (6 bases each). Trimming cost V 0 bases and J 1 base, with 10 bases left between them. The germline CDR1 and CDR2 sequences are LNHDA and SQIVND (reference sequence). The CDR3 runs to 16 residues.

V and J are TRBV6-5 and TRBJ1-2; D is uncertain. The CDR3 loop spans 12 amino acids. Germline loops: CDR1 MNHEY, CDR2 SVGAGI. Trimming pared 7 bases from V and 0 bases from J, leaving 6 bases between. This CDR3 is CASKASNYGYTF. CDR3 nucleotides: TGTGCCAGCAAGGCGTCTAACTATGGCTACACCTTC.

This chain uses TRBV20-1 with TRBJ2-5; D is ambiguous. V was clipped by 3 bases and J by 0 bases, with 5 bases between them. The CDR3 spans 12 residues. The germline V gene encodes CDR1 DFQATT and CDR2 SNEGSKA (reference sequence). CDR3 coding DNA: TGCAGTGCTAGCAAGTACCAAGAGACCCAGTACTTC. Its protein is CSASKYQETQYF.

This clonotype was observed once. The chain joins TRBV5-4 to TRBJ2-7; 7 bases fit TRBD1. This CDR3 has 17 amino acids. The trim removed 2 bases at V and 8 bases at J, leaving 19 bases unmatched. Germline-derived CDR1 and CDR2 are SGHNT and YYREEE (reference sequence). Here the CDR3 DNA reads TGTGCCAGCAGCTTCCGGGGTCTGGGGGACAGTTCTACGAAGCAGTACTTC. Translated: CASSFRGLGDSSTKQYF. Full variable domain (missing parts from reference TRBV5-4 and TRBJ2-7): ETGVTQSPTHLIKTRGQQVTLRCSSQSGHNTVSWYQQALGQGPQFIFQYYREEENGRGNFPPRFSGLQFPNYSSELNVNALELDDSALYLCASSFRGLGDSSTKQYFGPGTRLTVT.

The chain carries TRBV27 and TRBJ1-2; D perhaps matches TRBD1 (5 bases). Per germline, CDR1 MNHEY and CDR2 SMNVEV (reference sequence). V was shortened by 8 bases and J by 8 bases, with 15 bases between the two germline ends. The CDR3 spans 12 residues. The CDR3 sequence: CASRNRGIGYTF. As DNA, the CDR3 is TGTGCCAGCCGCAACCGGGGGATCGGCTACACCTTC.

This chain connects TRBV12-3 or TRBV12-4 to TRBJ2-3; D ambiguous. Trimming left V 7 bases short and J 6 bases short, with 8 bases between. The CDR3 has 11 amino acids. The CDR3 is CASTISDTQYF. The CDR3 DNA reads TGTGCCAGCACTATCTCCGATACGCAGTATTTT.